This T cell receptor beta chain was obtained from a study of brain T cells in children with intractable seizures. The method was immunoSEQ multiplex PCR; TCRdb's version includes in-frame clones alone and lacks a portion of them. The sample lists about 22,000 clones; approximately 94% were seen once. The CDR3 length is 14 residues. V lost 1 base and J lost 7, with 13 bases in between. Germline CDR1 SGHTA, CDR2 FQGNSA. The sequenced cases were selected for having the highest brain T cell transcript signatures. Before surgery, patients took at least one anti-epileptic drug. This TCR was recovered from a boy younger than 18 with focal cortical dysplasia and intractable seizures. The input for sequencing was peripheral blood, taken at surgery. The genes are TRBV7-2 and TRBJ2-5; D is possibly TRBD1 or TRBD2 (6 bases each). The CDR3 reads CASSLVSGGGTQYF. The CDR3 nucleotides read TGTGCCAGCAGCTTAGTGTCCGGGGGCGGGACCCAGTACTTC. The complete variable domain, with remaining parts taken from reference TRBV7-2 and TRBJ2-5, reads GAGVSQSPSNKVTEKGKDVELRCDPISGHTALYWYRQSLGQGLEFLIYFQGNSAPDKSGLPSDRFSAERTGGSVSTLTIQRTQQEDSAVYLCASSLVSGGGTQYFGPGTRLLVL.